This T cell receptor (beta chain) appears in the sequencing data of a study of blood T cell repertoires in COVID-19. At the level of the study: In each case, the material was cDNA or gDNA derived from T cells, B-cell-depleted T cells, or PBMCs.

Germline V gene data show CDR1 as SGHNT and CDR2 as YYREEE (reference sequence). The V gene lost 4 bases and the J gene lost 2 bases, with 12 bases spanning the gap. The CDR3 totals 15 residues. As handled by the study authors: From reference gene primer amplification, estimates of nucleated cell counts were derived. Libraries were prepared by immunoSEQ multiplex PCR; TCRdb keeps only in-frame clonotypes and omits some of them. The D gene and trimming were derived from the DNA, and the V and J assignments and clone size from that table. The sample lists 150,000 to 200,000 clones; around 87% were seen once.

The receptor comes from a woman aged 70-85 years with COVID-19, enrolled during active disease. The gene calls are TRBV5-4 and TRBJ2-2; a possible D gene is TRBD1 (6 bases). The sequenced sample consisted of peripheral blood. CDR3 sequence: CASSRDRTNTGELFF. Here the CDR3 DNA reads TGTGCCAGCAGCAGAGACAGGACAAACACCGGGGAGCTGTTTTTT. Full variable domain (missing parts from reference TRBV5-4 and TRBJ2-2): ETGVTQSPTHLIKTRGQQVTLRCSSQSGHNTVSWYQQALGQGPQFIFQYYREEENGRGNFPPRFSGLQFPNYSSELNVNALELDDSALYLCASSRDRTNTGELFFGEGSRLTVL.